This T cell receptor beta chain was retrieved from a study of blood T cell repertoires in COVID-19. Study context: Both acute and convalescent COVID-19 samples were obtained from the United States, Italy and Spain. T cells, B-cell-depleted T cells, or PBMCs supplied cDNA or gDNA.

How the authors handled the data: How many nucleated cells were present was estimated from reference gene primer amplification. The protocol was immunoSEQ multiplex PCR, while the TCRdb copy is restricted to in-frame clones and leaves out a portion. The DNA was the basis for D and trimming; V, J and clone size are from that table. The sample includes over 55,000 clones, about 87% of them seen just once. Germline trimming cut 1 base from V and 8 bases from J; bases unmatched to any gene: 9. Germline V CDR1 and CDR2: LGHDT, YNNKEL (reference sequence). The CDR3 extends over 16 amino acids. The sample comprised peripheral blood. The TCR sequence derives from a human donor with active COVID-19. The donor label of this sample is uncertain. The chain recombines TRBV3-1 (or the pseudogene TRBV3-2) with TRBJ2-1; 9 bases line up with TRBD2. In DNA, the CDR3 is TGTGCCAGCAGCCAAGTTCGTCGCGGGAGGGCCTATGAGCAGTTCTTC. The encoded protein is CASSQVRRGRAYEQFF.